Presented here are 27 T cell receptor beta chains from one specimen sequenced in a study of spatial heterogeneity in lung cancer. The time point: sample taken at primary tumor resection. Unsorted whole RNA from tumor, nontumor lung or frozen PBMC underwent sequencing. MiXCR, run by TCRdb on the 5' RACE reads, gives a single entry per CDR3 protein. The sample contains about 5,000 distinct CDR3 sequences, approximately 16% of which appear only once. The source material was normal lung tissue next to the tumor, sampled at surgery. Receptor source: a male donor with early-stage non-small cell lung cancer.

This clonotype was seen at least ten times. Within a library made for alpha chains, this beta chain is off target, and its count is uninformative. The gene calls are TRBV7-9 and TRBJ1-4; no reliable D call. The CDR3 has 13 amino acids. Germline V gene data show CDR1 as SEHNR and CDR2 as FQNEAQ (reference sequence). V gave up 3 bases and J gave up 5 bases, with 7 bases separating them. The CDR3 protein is CASSFRVNEKLFF. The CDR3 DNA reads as TGTGCCAGCAGCTTTAGGGTGAATGAAAAACTGTTTTTT.

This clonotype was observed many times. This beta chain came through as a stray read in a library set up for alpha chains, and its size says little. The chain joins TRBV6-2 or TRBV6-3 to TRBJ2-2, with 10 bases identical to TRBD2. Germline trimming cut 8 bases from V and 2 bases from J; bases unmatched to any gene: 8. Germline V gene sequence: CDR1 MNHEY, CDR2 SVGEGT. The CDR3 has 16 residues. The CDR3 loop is CASGSGRTFNTGELFF. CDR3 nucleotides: TGTGCCAGCGGTAGCGGGAGGACCTTTAACACCGGGGAGCTGTTTTTT.

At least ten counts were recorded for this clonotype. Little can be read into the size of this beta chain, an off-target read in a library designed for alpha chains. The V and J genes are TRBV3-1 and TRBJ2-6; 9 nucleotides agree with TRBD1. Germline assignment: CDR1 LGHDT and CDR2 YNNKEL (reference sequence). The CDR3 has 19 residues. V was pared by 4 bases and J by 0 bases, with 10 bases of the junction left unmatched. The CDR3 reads CASSPLKGQGSSGANVLTF. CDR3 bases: TGTGCCAGCAGCCCACTTAAGGGACAGGGTAGCTCTGGGGCCAACGTCCTGACTTTC.

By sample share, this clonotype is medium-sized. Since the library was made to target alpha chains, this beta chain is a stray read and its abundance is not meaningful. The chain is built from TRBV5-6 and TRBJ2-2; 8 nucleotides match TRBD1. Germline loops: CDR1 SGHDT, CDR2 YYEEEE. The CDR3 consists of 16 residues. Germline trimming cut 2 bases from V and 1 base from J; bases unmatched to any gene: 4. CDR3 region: CASSLGGQGNTGELFF. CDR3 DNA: TGTGCCAGCAGCTTAGGCGGACAGGGGAACACCGGGGAGCTGTTTTTT.

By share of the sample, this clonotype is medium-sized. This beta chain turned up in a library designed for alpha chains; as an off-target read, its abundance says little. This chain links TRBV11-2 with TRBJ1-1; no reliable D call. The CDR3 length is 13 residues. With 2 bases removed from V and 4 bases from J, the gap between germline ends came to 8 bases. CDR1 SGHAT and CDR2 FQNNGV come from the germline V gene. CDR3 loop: CASSLRLVTEAFF. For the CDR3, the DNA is TGTGCCAGCAGCTTACGACTGGTCACTGAAGCTTTCTTT.

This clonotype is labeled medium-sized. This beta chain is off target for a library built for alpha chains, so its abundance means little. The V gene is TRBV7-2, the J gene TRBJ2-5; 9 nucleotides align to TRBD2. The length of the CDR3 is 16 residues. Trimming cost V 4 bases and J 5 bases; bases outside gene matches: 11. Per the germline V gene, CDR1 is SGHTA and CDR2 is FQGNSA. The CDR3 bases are TGTGCCAGCAGCTCCGTTAGCGGGAGTCCCGGGGAGACCCAGTACTTC. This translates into CASSSVSGSPGETQYF.

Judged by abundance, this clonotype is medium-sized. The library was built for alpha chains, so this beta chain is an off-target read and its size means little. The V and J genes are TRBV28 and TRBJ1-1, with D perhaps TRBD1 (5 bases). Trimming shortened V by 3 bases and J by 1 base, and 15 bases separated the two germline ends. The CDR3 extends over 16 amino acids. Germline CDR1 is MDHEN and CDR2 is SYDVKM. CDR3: CASSFPGDSWNTEAFF. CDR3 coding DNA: TGTGCCAGCAGTTTCCCGGGGGACTCCTGGAACACTGAAGCTTTCTTT.

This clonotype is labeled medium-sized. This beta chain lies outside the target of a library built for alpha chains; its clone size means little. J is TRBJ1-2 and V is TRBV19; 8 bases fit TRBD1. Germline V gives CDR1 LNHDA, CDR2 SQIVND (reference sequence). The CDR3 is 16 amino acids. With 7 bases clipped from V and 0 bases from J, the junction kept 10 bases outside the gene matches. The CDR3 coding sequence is TGTGCCAGTACCCATGACAGGGGAATAGCTAACTATGGCTACACCTTC. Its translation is CASTHDRGIANYGYTF.

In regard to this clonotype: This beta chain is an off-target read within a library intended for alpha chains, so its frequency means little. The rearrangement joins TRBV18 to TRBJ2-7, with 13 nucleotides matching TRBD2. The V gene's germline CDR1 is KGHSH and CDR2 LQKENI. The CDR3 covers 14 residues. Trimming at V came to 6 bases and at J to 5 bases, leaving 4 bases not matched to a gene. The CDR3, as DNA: TGTGCCAGCTCCCGGACTAGCGGGAGAGACGAGCAGTACTTC. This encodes CASSRTSGRDEQYF.

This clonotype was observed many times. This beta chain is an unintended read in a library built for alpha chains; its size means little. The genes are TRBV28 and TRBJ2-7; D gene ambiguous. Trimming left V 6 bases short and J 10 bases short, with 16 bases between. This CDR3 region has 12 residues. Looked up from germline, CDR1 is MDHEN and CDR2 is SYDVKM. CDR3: CASSFPGSVQYF. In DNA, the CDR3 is TGTGCCAGCAGCTTCCCCGGGTCGGTACAGTACTTC.

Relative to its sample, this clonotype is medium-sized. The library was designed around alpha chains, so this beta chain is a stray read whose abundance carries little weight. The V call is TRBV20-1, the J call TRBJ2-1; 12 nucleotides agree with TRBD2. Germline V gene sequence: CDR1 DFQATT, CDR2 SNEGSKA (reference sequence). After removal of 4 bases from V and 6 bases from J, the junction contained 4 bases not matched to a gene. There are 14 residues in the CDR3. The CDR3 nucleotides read TGCAGTGCTATCCCTAGCGGGAGGGCCAATGAGCAGTTCTTC. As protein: CSAIPSGRANEQFF.

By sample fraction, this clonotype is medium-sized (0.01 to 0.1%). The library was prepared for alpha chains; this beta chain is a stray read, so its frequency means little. CDR3 DNA sequence: TGTGCCAGCAGTCCCCGCGGGGGGAGGAATTCACCCCTCCACTTT. Translated: CASSPRGGRNSPLHF. The genes are TRBV27 and TRBJ1-6; D possibly corresponds to TRBD1 (5 bases). This CDR3 region has 15 residues. With 5 bases removed from V and 7 bases from J, the gap between germline ends came to 15 bases. Germline V gene data show CDR1 as MNHEY and CDR2 as SMNVEV (reference sequence).

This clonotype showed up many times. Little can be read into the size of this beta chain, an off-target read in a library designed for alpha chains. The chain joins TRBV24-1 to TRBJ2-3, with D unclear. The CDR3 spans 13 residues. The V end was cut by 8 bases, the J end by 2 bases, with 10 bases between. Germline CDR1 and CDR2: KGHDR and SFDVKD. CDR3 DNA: TGTGCCACCAACGGCGGTTACACAGATACGCAGTATTTT. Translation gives CATNGGYTDTQYF.

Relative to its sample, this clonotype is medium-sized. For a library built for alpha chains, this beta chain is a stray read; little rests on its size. Here the CDR3 DNA reads TGTGCCAGCAGCTTACCCCGTAGCGGGGGGCGAAACACAGATACGCAGTATTTT. This codes for CASSLPRSGGRNTDTQYF. This chain joins TRBV7-6 and TRBJ2-3; 10 nucleotides align to TRBD2. The CDR3 length is 18 residues. CDR1 SGHVS and CDR2 FNYEAQ come from the germline V gene. With 2 bases clipped from V and 2 bases from J, the junction kept 10 bases outside the gene matches.

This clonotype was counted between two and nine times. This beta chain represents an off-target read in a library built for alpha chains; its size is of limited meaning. The CDR3 coding sequence is TGCAGTGCTGGAAGGGCGGACACTGAAGCTTTCTTT. Amino acids: CSAGRADTEAFF. The chain recombines TRBV20-1 with TRBJ1-1; D call uncertain. V lost 5 bases to trimming and J lost 3 bases, with 10 bases between them. The CDR3 spans 12 residues. Germline values: CDR1 DFQATT, CDR2 SNEGSKA (reference sequence).

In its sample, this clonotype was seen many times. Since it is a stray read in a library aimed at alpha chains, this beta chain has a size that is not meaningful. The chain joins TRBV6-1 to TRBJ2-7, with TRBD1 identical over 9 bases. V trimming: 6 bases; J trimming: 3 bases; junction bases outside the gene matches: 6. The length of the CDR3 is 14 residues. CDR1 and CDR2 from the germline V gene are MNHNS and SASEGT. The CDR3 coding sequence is TGTGCCAGCAGCCGGGACAGGGCCTTCTACGAGCAGTACGTC. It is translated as CASSRDRAFYEQYV.

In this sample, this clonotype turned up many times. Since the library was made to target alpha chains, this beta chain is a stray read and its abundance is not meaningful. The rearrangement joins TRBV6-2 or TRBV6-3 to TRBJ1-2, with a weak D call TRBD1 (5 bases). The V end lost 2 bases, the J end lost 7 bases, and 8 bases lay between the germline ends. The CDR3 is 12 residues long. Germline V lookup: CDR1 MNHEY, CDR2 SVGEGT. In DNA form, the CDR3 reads TGTGCCAGCAGTTACAGGGGAGGTGGCTACACCTTC. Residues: CASSYRGGGYTF.

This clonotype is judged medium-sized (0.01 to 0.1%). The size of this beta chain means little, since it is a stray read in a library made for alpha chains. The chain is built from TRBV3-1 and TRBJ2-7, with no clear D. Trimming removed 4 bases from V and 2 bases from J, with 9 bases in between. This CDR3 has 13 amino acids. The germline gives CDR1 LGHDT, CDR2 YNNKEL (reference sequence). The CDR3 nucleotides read TGTGCCAGCAGCCCCGACGAGACCTACGAGCAGTACTTC. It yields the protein CASSPDETYEQYF.

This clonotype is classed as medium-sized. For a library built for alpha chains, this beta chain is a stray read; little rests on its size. Here the CDR3 reads CSASGVMADTQYF. The CDR3 nucleotides are TGCAGTGCTAGCGGGGTCATGGCAGATACGCAGTATTTT. The chain is built from TRBV20-1 and TRBJ2-3; D is possibly TRBD2 (5 bases). Trimming took off 3 bases at V and 4 bases at J, with 11 bases between the two ends. Germline V gene lookup returns CDR1 DFQATT and CDR2 SNEGSKA (reference sequence). CDR3 length: 13 amino acids.

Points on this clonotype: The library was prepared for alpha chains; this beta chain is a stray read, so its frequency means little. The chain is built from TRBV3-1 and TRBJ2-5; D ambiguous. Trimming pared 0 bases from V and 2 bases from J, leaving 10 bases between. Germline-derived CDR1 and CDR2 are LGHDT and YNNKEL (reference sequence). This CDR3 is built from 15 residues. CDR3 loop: CASSQEVLAQETQYF. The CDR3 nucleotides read TGTGCCAGCAGCCAAGAAGTATTAGCTCAAGAGACCCAGTACTTC.

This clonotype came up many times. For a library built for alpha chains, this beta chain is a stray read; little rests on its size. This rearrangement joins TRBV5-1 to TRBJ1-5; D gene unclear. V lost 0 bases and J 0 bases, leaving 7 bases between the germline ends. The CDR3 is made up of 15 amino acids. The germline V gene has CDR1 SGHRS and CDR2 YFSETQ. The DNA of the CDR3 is TGCGCCAGCAGCTTGGCGGCGGGTAGCAATCAGCCCCAGCATTTT. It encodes CASSLAAGSNQPQHF.

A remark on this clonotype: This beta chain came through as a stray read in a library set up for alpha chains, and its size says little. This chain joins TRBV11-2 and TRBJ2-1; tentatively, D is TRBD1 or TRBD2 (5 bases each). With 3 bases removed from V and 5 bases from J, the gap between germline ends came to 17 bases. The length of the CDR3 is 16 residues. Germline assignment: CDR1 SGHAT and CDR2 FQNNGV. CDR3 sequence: CASSFLQGELDNEQFF. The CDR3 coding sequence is TGTGCCAGCAGCTTCCTCCAGGGAGAACTAGACAATGAGCAGTTCTTC.

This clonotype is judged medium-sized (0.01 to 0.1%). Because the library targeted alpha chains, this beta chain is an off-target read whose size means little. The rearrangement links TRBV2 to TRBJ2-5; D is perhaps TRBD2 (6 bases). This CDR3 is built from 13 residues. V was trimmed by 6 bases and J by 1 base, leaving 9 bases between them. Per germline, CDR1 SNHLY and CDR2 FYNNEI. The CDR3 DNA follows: TGTGCCAGCAGCCGGGACTCCCAAGAGACCCAGTACTTC. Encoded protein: CASSRDSQETQYF.

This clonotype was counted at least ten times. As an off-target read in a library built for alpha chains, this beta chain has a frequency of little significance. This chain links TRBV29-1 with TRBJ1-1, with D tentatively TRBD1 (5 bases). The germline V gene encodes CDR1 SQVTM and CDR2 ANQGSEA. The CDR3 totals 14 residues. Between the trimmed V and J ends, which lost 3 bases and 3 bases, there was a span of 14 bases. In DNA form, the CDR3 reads TGCAGCGTTGATAGCAGGGAGGTATACACTGAAGCTTTCTTT. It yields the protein CSVDSREVYTEAFF.

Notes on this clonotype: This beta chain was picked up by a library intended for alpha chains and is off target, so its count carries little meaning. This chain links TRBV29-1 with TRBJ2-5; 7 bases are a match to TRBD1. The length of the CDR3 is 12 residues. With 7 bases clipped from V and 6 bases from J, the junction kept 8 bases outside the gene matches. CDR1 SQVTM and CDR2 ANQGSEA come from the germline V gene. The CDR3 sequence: CSAVDRDQTQYF. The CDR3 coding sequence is TGCAGCGCAGTAGACAGGGACCAGACCCAGTACTTC. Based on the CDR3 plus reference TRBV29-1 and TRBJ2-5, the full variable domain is SAVISQKPSRDICQRGTSLTIQCQVDSQVTMMFWYRQQPGQSLTLIATANQGSEATYESGFVIDKFPISRPNLTFSTLTVSNMSPEDSSIYLCSAVDRDQTQYFGPGTRLLVL.

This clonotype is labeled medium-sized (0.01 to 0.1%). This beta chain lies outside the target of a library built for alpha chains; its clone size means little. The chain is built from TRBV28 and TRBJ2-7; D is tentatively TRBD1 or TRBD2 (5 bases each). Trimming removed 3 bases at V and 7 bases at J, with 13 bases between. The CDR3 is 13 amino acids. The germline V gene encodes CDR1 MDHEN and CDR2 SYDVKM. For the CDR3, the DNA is TGTGCCAGCAGTTTTGGGGGATCGGGGGAGCAGTACGTC. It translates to CASSFGGSGEQYV.

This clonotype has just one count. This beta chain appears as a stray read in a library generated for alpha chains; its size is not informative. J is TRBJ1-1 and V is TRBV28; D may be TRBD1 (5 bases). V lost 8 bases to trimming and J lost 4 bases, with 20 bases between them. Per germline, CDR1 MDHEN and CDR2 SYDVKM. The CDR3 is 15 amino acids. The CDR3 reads CASLPHQGRRTEAFF. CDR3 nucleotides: TGTGCCAGCTTGCCGCATCAGGGCCGGCGCACTGAAGCTTTCTTT.